The next 6 T cell receptor beta chains were all read from a single sample in a study of blood T cell repertoires in COVID-19. Profiling relied on immunoSEQ multiplex PCR, and the TCRdb table lists in-frame clones only, not all of them. The table shows around 150,000 clones, with 87% occurring only once. The sample was peripheral blood. These TCRs come from a human donor in a cohort sampled during active COVID-19.

This chain connects TRBV20-1 to TRBJ2-7; TRBD1 matches 8 bases. The V gene end was trimmed by 3 bases and the J gene end by 3 bases; junction bases not matched to a gene: 7. Germline values: CDR1 DFQATT, CDR2 SNEGSKA (reference sequence). The CDR3 runs 14 residues. The CDR3 DNA reads TGCAGTGCTAGTTCACAGGGGGGAATCTACGAGCAGTACTTC. Its translation is CSASSQGGIYEQYF.

This chain links TRBV11-3 with TRBJ2-7, with D perhaps TRBD2 (5 bases). Germline CDR1 and CDR2: SGHNT and YENEEA. This CDR3 spans 13 amino acids. The V end lost 1 base, the J end lost 2 bases, and 6 bases lay between the germline ends. The DNA of the CDR3 is TGTGCCAGCAGCTTAGGGGAGACCTACGAGCAGTACTTC. Its translation is CASSLGETYEQYF.

J is TRBJ2-7 and V is TRBV11-3, with TRBD2 identical over 9 bases. The CDR3 runs to 11 residues. Germline CDR1 is SGHNT and CDR2 is YENEEA. Losses at the gene ends were 6 bases for V and 6 bases for J; bases not matched to a gene: 0. The CDR3 DNA follows: TGTGCCAGCAGGCGGGGGGGCGAGCAGTACTTC. Its protein is CASRRGGEQYF.

CDR3 protein: CASSIDFAGETQYF. CDR3 DNA sequence: TGTGCCAGTAGTATAGATTTTGCGGGGGAGACCCAGTACTTC. J is TRBJ2-5 and V is TRBV19; D might be TRBD2 (6 bases). V was shortened by 0 bases and J by 5 bases, with 10 bases between the two germline ends. Germline-derived CDR1 and CDR2 are LNHDA and SQIVND (reference sequence). The CDR3 is 14 residues long.

The chain links TRBV10-2 to TRBJ1-1; D remains ambiguous. In germline, CDR1 is WSHSY, CDR2 SAAADI. Trimming took 6 bases from V and 5 from J, leaving 10 bases between them. This CDR3 comprises 12 residues. The DNA for the CDR3 is TGCGCCAGCAGGGGAGAAAGGACTGAAGCTTTCTTT. Translation: CASRGERTEAFF.

The rearrangement joins TRBV5-4 to TRBJ2-3, with D possibly matching TRBD2 (6 bases). CDR1 and CDR2 (germline): SGHNT, YYREEE (reference sequence). CDR3 length: 15 amino acids. V lost 1 base to trimming and J lost 4 bases, with 13 bases between them. CDR3 DNA sequence: TGTGCCAGCAGCTTGACGCTAGCGAGCGCAGATACGCAGTATTTT. This gives the protein CASSLTLASADTQYF.